This TCR beta chain stems from a study of T cell repertoires in cytomegalovirus infection. Turning to the study itself: In public TCR beta signatures, there were indications of both CMV infection and matching HLA type. The study's findings and limits: Across the ex vivo response, the dominant clonotypes were HLA-C-restricted CMV-specific TCR beta clonotypes.

Germline-derived CDR1 and CDR2 are SGHAT and FQNNGV. This CDR3 comprises 15 residues. V was pared by 5 bases and J by 6 bases, with 18 bases between. This clonotype was seen only a few times. The antigen is not known. TCRdb analysed the reads with MiXCR anew, one entry per CDR3 protein. The repertoire consists of about 740,000 distinct CDR3 sequences, with approximately 34% occurring once and the leading ten covering around 2.8%. The receptor comes from a human donor in good health (CMV status not recorded). Some clones in this sample may be carry-over from other donors' samples. The V and J genes are TRBV11-2 and TRBJ2-3; possible D gene TRBD1, 6 bases. Sample: PBMCs. CDR3 sequence reads: CASSAGYRVSDTQYF. DNA for the CDR3: TGTGCCAGCAGCGCCGGTTACAGGGTTTCTGATACGCAGTATTTT.